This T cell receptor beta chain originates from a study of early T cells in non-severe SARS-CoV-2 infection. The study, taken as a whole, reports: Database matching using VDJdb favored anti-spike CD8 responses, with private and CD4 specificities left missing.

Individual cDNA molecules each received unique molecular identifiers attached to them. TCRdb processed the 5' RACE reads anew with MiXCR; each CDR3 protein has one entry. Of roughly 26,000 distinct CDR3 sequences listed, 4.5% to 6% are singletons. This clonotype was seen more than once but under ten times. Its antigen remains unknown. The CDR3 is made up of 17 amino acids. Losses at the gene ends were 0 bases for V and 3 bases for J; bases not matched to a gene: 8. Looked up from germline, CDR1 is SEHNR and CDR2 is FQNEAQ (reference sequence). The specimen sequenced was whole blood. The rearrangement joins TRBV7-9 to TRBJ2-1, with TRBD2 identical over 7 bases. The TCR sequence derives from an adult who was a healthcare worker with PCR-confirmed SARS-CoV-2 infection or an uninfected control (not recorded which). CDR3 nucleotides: TGTGCCAGCAGCTTAGCGCTAACGGCTAGCGGCTACAATGAGCAGTTCTTC. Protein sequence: CASSLALTASGYNEQFF.